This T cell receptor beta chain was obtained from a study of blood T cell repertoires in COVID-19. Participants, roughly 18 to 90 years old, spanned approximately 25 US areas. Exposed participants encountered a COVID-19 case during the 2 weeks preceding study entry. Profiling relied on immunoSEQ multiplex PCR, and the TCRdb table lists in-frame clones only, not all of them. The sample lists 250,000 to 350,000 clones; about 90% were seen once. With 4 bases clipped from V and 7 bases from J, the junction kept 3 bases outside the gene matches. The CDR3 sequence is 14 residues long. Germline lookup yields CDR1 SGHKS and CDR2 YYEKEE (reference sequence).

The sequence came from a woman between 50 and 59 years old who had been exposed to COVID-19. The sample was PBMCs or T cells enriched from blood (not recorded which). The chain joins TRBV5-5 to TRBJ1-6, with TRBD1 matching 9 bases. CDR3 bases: TGTGCCAGCAGCCTTGGGACAGGGAATTCACCCCTCCACTTT. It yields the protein CASSLGTGNSPLHF.